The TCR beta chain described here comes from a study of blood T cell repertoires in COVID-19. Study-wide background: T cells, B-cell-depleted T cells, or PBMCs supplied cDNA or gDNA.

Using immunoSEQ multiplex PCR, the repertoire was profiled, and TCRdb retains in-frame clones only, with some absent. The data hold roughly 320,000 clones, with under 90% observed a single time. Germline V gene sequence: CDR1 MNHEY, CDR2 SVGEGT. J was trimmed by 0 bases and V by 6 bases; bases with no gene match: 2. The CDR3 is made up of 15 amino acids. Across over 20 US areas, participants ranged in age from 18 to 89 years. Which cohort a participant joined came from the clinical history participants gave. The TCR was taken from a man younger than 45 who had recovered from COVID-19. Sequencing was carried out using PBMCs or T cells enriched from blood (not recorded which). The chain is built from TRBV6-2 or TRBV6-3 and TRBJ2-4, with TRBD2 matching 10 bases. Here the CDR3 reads CASSLAGVAKNIQYF. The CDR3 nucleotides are TGTGCCAGCAGCCTAGCGGGGGTAGCCAAAAACATTCAGTACTTC.